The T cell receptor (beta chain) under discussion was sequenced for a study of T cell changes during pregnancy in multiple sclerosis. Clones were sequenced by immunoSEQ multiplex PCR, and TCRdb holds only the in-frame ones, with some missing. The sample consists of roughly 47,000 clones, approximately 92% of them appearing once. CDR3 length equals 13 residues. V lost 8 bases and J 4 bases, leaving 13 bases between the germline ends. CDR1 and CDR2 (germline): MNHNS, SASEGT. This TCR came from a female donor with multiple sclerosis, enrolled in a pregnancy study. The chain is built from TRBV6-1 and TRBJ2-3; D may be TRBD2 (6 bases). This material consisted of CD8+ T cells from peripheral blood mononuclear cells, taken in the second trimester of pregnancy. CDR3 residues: CASQVGEADTQYF. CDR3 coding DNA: TGTGCCAGCCAGGTGGGGGAGGCAGATACGCAGTATTTT.